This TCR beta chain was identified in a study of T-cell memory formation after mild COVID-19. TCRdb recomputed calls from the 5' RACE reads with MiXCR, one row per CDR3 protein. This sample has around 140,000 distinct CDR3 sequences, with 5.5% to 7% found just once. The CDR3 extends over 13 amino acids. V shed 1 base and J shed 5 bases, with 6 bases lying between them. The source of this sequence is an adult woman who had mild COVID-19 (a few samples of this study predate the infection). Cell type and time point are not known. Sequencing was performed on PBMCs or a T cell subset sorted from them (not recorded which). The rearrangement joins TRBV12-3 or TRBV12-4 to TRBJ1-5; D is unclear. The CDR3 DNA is TGTGCCAGCAGTTTAGAACCCCATCAGCCCCAGCATTTT. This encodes CASSLEPHQPQHF.